The rows below give T cell receptor beta chains drawn from one sample of a study of shared clonotypes between healthy human individuals. Profiled with immunoSEQ multiplex PCR; TCRdb holds only in-frame clones, not every one. The sample yields approximately 350,000 clones, approximately 74% seen once. The source material was memory CD4+ T cells sorted from blood. Every receptor here comes from a man aged 25-40 years in good health. Each CDR3 is given with its conserved first and last residue. A D gene is named only where the DNA matches it firmly. Some rows mark clone size as missing; the rest say once, few, many or name a class of expanded clone.

>NA|TRBV28|NA|TRBJ2-7|13
TGTGCCAGCCATGGGCACCAATCCTACGAGCAGTACTTC
CASHGHQSYEQYF
>few|TRBV2|TRBD2|TRBJ2-3|16
TGTGCCAGCAGTGCATCTAGCGGGAGTTGGCAAGATACGCAGTATTTT
CASSASSGSWQDTQYF
>NA|TRBV28|TRBD1|TRBJ2-3|14
TGTGCCAGCAGTCGGGACAGGGGCACAGATACGCAGTATTTT
CASSRDRGTDTQYF
>NA|TRBV7-9|TRBD2|TRBJ2-7|15
TGTGCCAGCAGCTTAGCGAGGACTAGGATAGGCGAGCAGTACTTC
CASSLARTRIGEQYF
>NA|TRBV5-1|NA|TRBJ1-1|13
TGCGCCAGCAGCGAAAATATAGGCACTGAAGCTTTCTTT
CASSENIGTEAFF
>NA|TRBV6-6|NA|TRBJ2-6|15
TGTGCCAGCAGTTTCCAGGAACCTGGGGCCAACGTCCTGACTTTC
CASSFQEPGANVLTF
>NA|TRBV5-6|TRBD2|TRBJ2-1|14
TGTGCCAGCAGCCAGACTAGCGGCTACAATGAGCAGTTCTTC
CASSQTSGYNEQFF
>NA|TRBV13|TRBD1|TRBJ2-5|15
TGTGCCAGCAGCCTTCGACAGGGTGGCGGGGAGACCCAGTACTTC
CASSLRQGGGETQYF
>NA|TRBV28|TRBD1|TRBJ1-2|15
TGTGCCAGCGCGTCGGACAGGCCCGATGTCTATGGCTACACCTTC
CASASDRPDVYGYTF
>NA|TRBV7-9|NA|TRBJ1-5|15
TGTGCCAGCAGCTTAGGGAACGGACCAAATCAGCCCCAGCATTTT
CASSLGNGPNQPQHF
>NA|TRBV27|NA|TRBJ2-2|20
TGTGCCAGCAGTTTATCGTGGACCAGGGGTGGCTGGGCGAACACCGGGGAGCTGTTTTTT
CASSLSWTRGGWANTGELFF
>NA|TRBV9|NA|TRBJ2-1|15
TGTGCCAGCAGCGTAGGCGCGTTAGGGCTCGGTGAGCAGTTCTTC
CASSVGALGLGEQFF
>NA|TRBV7-8|NA|TRBJ2-5|14
TGTGCCAGCAGCTCTTCCCAGGGAAAAGAGACCCAGTACTTC
CASSSSQGKETQYF
>NA|TRBV28|NA|TRBJ1-2|12
TGTGCCAGCAGTACCCCATCGCGGGGCTACACCTTC
CASSTPSRGYTF